This T cell receptor beta chain is drawn from a study of blood T cell repertoires in COVID-19. Study at large: Spain, Italy and the United States supplied samples that represented acute and convalescent COVID-19. T cells, B-cell-depleted T cells, or PBMCs supplied cDNA or gDNA.

Germline CDR1 reads SGHDT; CDR2 reads YYEEEE. The CDR3 extends over 19 amino acids. V shed 4 bases and J 0 bases; nucleotides not matched to a gene: 14. Original processing methods: Researchers report that nucleated cell counts were estimated from reference gene primer amplification. Generated by immunoSEQ multiplex PCR, the TCRdb table keeps only in-frame clones and is missing some. V and J calls and clone size are given by that table; D and trimming were obtained from the DNA. The repertoire holds 150,000 to 180,000 clones, with roughly nine tenths as singletons. The V call is TRBV5-6, the J call TRBJ2-7, with TRBD1 identical over 12 bases. The sequenced sample consisted of peripheral blood. This TCR was recovered from a woman aged 35 to 49 with acute or convalescent COVID-19. CDR3 DNA: TGTGCCAGCAGCACCTCCGGGACAGGGGGCTTGGGTAGCTCCTACGAGCAGTACTTC. Translated, it gives CASSTSGTGGLGSSYEQYF.